The 25 T cell receptor beta chains below were found in one sample sequenced in a study of cytomegalovirus exposure and HLA in healthy donors. Researchers ran the PCR with 60 Vbeta and 13 Jbeta primers. Assay: immunoSEQ multiplex PCR; the TCRdb copy retains only in-frame clones and omits some. Among more than 120,000 clones listed, approximately 80% were seen once. Sequenced input: PBMCs. These receptors were collected from a woman aged 40 to 55 in good health and CMV-seropositive.

The chain is built from TRBV9 and TRBJ2-3, with TRBD2 matching over 9 bases. The CDR3 loop spans 16 amino acids. The junction had 10 bases not matched to a gene; V was cut back by 0 bases and J by 8 bases. CDR1 and CDR2 from the germline V gene are SGDLS and YYNGEE. This CDR3 reads CASSVGLADLHSTQYF. The CDR3 DNA sequence: TGTGCCAGCAGCGTAGGACTAGCGGACCTCCACAGTACGCAGTATTTT.

This chain joins TRBV2 and TRBJ1-5; 8 nucleotides match TRBD1. In germline, CDR1 is SNHLY, CDR2 FYNNEI. The length of the CDR3 is 15 residues. With 1 base clipped from V and 6 bases from J, the junction kept 5 bases outside the gene matches. CDR3 nucleotides: TGTGCCAGCAGTGAAGTACAGGGGGGACGTCAGCCCCAGCATTTT. Translated: CASSEVQGGRQPQHF.

J is TRBJ2-3 and V is TRBV18; D ambiguous. Germline V gives CDR1 KGHSH, CDR2 LQKENI. The CDR3 runs 13 residues. Trimming took off 1 base at V and 2 bases at J, with 4 bases between the two ends. The CDR3 spells CASSPLHTDTQYF. The CDR3 nucleotides read TGTGCCAGCTCACCACTCCACACAGATACGCAGTATTTT.

This clone was detected once. This CDR3 is CASSLGVGGVYETQYF. CDR3 bases: TGCGCCAGCAGCTTGGGGGTTGGAGGGGTCTACGAGACCCAGTACTTC. The chain employs TRBV5-1 and TRBJ2-5; possibly TRBD2 for D (6 bases). V was cut by 0 bases and J by 5 bases, with 17 bases left in between. The CDR3 sequence is 16 residues long. Looked up from germline, CDR1 is SGHRS and CDR2 is YFSETQ.

The V call is TRBV29-1, the J call TRBJ2-1; the D gene is possibly TRBD1 (7 bases). Between the trimmed V and J ends, which lost 0 bases and 5 bases, there was a span of 17 bases. The CDR3 extends over 16 amino acids. The germline V gene has CDR1 SQVTM and CDR2 ANQGSEA. CDR3 residues: CSVEDTGVSGHNEQFF. The CDR3 DNA is TGCAGCGTTGAAGACACAGGGGTTAGCGGTCACAATGAGCAGTTCTTC.

V gene TRBV6-1 combines with J gene TRBJ1-2; D gene uncertain. The V and J ends lost 6 bases and 4 bases respectively, with 12 bases between them. The CDR3 is 13 amino acids. CDR1 is MNHNS, CDR2 SASEGT, per germline. Here the CDR3 reads CASSFVEAYGYTF. CDR3 in DNA: TGTGCCAGCAGCTTTGTAGAAGCCTATGGCTACACCTTC.

The rearrangement uses TRBV19 and TRBJ1-1; tentative D call: TRBD1 (6 bases). V was pared by 5 bases and J by 4 bases, with 14 bases between. The CDR3 covers 14 residues. Germline V gene sequence: CDR1 LNHDA, CDR2 SQIVND (reference sequence). The CDR3 region has the DNA TGTGCCAGTAGTCCTCGGGACATTCTCACTGAAGCTTTCTTT. It is translated as CASSPRDILTEAFF.

The V call is TRBV30, the J call TRBJ1-1; 9 bases match TRBD1. Germline CDR1 reads GTSNPN; CDR2 reads SVGIG (reference sequence). V was clipped by 1 base and J by 1 base; unmatched bases: 13. The CDR3 runs 18 residues. CDR3 sequence: CAWSARDREWRENTEAFF. The CDR3 bases are TGTGCCTGGAGTGCCCGGGACAGGGAATGGAGGGAGAACACTGAAGCTTTCTTT.

The chain employs TRBV4-1 and TRBJ1-5; D gene unclear. V lost 1 base and J lost 6, with 7 bases in between. The CDR3 totals 13 residues. CDR1 is MGHRA and CDR2 is YSYEKL in the germline V gene. CDR3 residues: CASSQGHFQPQHF. The CDR3 coding sequence is TGCGCCAGCAGCCAAGGGCATTTTCAGCCCCAGCATTTT.

About this clone itself: The junction and the germline gene differ at one end; a read error may be behind it. The chain employs TRBV7-9 and TRBJ2-2, with 9 bases lining up with TRBD2. Per the germline V gene, CDR1 is SEHNR and CDR2 is FQNEAQ (reference sequence). CDR3 length: 16 residues. As DNA, the CDR3 is TGTTCCAGCAGCTCTGTTAGCGGGAGTCTTACCGGGGAGCTGTTTTTT. Translated: CSSSSVSGSLTGELFF.

This clone was seen a handful of times. This chain's CDR3 is CASSLDRENYGYTF. The CDR3 bases are TGCGCCAGCAGCTTGGATAGGGAGAACTATGGCTACACCTTC. The chain has TRBV5-1 and TRBJ1-2; D remains unclear. Germline-derived CDR1 and CDR2 are SGHRS and YFSETQ. V was trimmed by 0 bases and J by 2 bases, leaving 8 bases between them. The CDR3 runs 14 residues.

This clone was observed once. The rearrangement uses TRBV6-6 and TRBJ2-7; D is possibly TRBD1 (6 bases). The germline gives CDR1 MNHNY, CDR2 SVGAGI (reference sequence). Deletions cut 6 bases from V and 1 base from J, with 19 bases between. The CDR3 covers 16 residues. For the CDR3, the DNA is TGTGCCAGCAGAACCACAGGGAAAAGGGGGTCCTACGAGCAGTACTTC. This translates into CASRTTGKRGSYEQYF.

The chain combines TRBV5-6 with TRBJ1-1; D call uncertain. From germline, CDR1 is SGHDT and CDR2 YYEEEE. This CDR3 has 15 amino acids. V lost 2 bases and J lost 1, with 12 bases in between. CDR3 in DNA: TGTGCCAGCAGCTTTGGCCCAGGAAGGAACACTGAAGCTTTCTTT. Translation gives CASSFGPGRNTEAFF.

This clone occurred a few times. V and J are TRBV5-4 and TRBJ2-1, with TRBD2 identical over 10 bases. There are 16 residues in the CDR3. Trimming at V came to 4 bases and at J to 2 bases, leaving 6 bases not matched to a gene. Germline loops: CDR1 SGHNT, CDR2 YYREEE (reference sequence). The CDR3 loop is CASSARTSGAYNEQFF. Here the CDR3 DNA reads TGTGCCAGCAGCGCAAGGACTAGCGGTGCCTACAATGAGCAGTTCTTC.

This chain connects TRBV2 to TRBJ1-4; 8 bases map to TRBD1. Germline loops: CDR1 SNHLY, CDR2 FYNNEI. V shed 6 bases and J 6 bases; nucleotides not matched to a gene: 6. CDR3 length: 14 amino acids. CDR3 in amino acids: CASRNRGEDEKLFF. In DNA form, the CDR3 reads TGTGCCAGCAGAAACAGGGGGGAGGATGAAAAACTGTTTTTT.

This clone occurred a few times. The V and J genes are TRBV30 and TRBJ1-5; 9 nucleotides agree with TRBD1. The CDR3 totals 14 residues. Germline values: CDR1 GTSNPN, CDR2 SVGIG (reference sequence). With V trimmed by 3 bases and J by 4 bases, 4 bases remained unmatched. The CDR3, as DNA: TGTGCCTGGAGGGGACAGGGACGGAATCAGCCCCAGCATTTT. Protein sequence: CAWRGQGRNQPQHF.

The chain recombines TRBV28 with TRBJ2-3; possible D gene TRBD2, 6 bases. The length of the CDR3 is 15 residues. Trimming stripped 2 bases from V and 0 bases from J, with 9 bases between. CDR1 MDHEN and CDR2 SYDVKM come from the germline V gene. The DNA of the CDR3 is TGTGCCAGCAGTTTAATCAGCGGGAGCACAGATACGCAGTATTTT. Its protein is CASSLISGSTDTQYF.

J is TRBJ1-1 and V is TRBV18; tentatively, D is TRBD1 (5 bases). Trimming took 3 bases from V and 1 from J, leaving 12 bases between them. This CDR3 region has 15 residues. The germline CDR1 and CDR2 sequences are KGHSH and LQKENI. CDR3 residues: CASSPMTVRNTEAFF. CDR3 nucleotide sequence: TGTGCCAGCTCACCTATGACAGTGAGGAACACTGAAGCTTTCTTT.

This clone was seen a handful of times. The chain's CDR3 is CASSPYVGLVDEQFF. CDR3 in DNA: TGTGCCAGCAGTCCCTACGTGGGACTGGTTGATGAGCAGTTCTTC. V and J are TRBV28 and TRBJ2-1, with a tentative D call TRBD2 (6 bases). Per the germline V gene, CDR1 is MDHEN and CDR2 is SYDVKM. Trimming removed 5 bases from V and 8 bases from J, with 19 bases in between. There are 15 residues in the CDR3.

The chain joins TRBV18 to TRBJ2-1, with a possible D match to TRBD2 (6 bases). V lost 3 bases to trimming and J lost 9 bases, with 18 bases between them. This CDR3 is 15 amino acids long. Germline-derived CDR1 and CDR2 are KGHSH and LQKENI. The CDR3 DNA reads TGTGCCAGCTCACCCCTTACGGAAGGAGGGAGTGAGCAGTTCTTC. Amino acid sequence: CASSPLTEGGSEQFF.

This chain's CDR3 is CASSVGLLAFQETQYF. The CDR3 nucleotides read TGTGCCAGCAGCGTAGGCCTACTAGCGTTCCAAGAGACCCAGTACTTC. The chain employs TRBV9 and TRBJ2-5; TRBD2 matches 7 bases. V dropped 0 bases and J dropped 1; count of bases not matched to a gene: 6. The CDR3 consists of 16 residues. CDR1 is SGDLS, CDR2 YYNGEE, per germline.

This chain's CDR3 is CASSLAGETNEQFF. DNA for the CDR3: TGTGCCAGCAGCCTAGCGGGAGAAACGAATGAGCAGTTCTTC. The chain employs TRBV11-3 and TRBJ2-1; 10 bases fit TRBD2. The germline V gene has CDR1 SGHNT and CDR2 YENEEA. The CDR3 has 14 residues. V shed 5 bases and J 7 bases; nucleotides not matched to a gene: 5.

This clone has more than one count but fewer than ten. The rearrangement links TRBV6-1 to TRBJ2-7; 11 bases agree with TRBD2. CDR3 size: 15 residues. Germline assignment: CDR1 MNHNS and CDR2 SASEGT. The J segment lost 7 bases and the V segment lost 6 bases, leaving 11 bases of the junction unmatched. The CDR3 reads CASRSYSGRAGEQYF. The CDR3, as DNA: TGTGCCAGCAGGTCTTATAGCGGGAGGGCCGGTGAGCAGTACTTC.

This chain uses TRBV10-2 with TRBJ2-7; TRBD1 agrees at 8 bases. The CDR3 length is 12 residues. Germline values: CDR1 WSHSY, CDR2 SAAADI. Germline trimming cut 10 bases from V and 3 bases from J; bases unmatched to any gene: 5. CDR3 coding DNA: TGCGCCATCGGACAGGGATTCTACGAGCAGTACTTC. Translated, it gives CAIGQGFYEQYF.

This chain uses TRBV19 with TRBJ2-5; TRBD1 might be the D (6 bases). Trimming pared 8 bases from V and 4 bases from J, leaving 14 bases between. The CDR3 consists of 13 residues. Germline V CDR1 and CDR2: LNHDA, SQIVND (reference sequence). CDR3 amino acids: CASGGHPRETQYF. DNA for the CDR3: TGTGCCAGTGGGGGACACCCTCGAGAGACCCAGTACTTC.